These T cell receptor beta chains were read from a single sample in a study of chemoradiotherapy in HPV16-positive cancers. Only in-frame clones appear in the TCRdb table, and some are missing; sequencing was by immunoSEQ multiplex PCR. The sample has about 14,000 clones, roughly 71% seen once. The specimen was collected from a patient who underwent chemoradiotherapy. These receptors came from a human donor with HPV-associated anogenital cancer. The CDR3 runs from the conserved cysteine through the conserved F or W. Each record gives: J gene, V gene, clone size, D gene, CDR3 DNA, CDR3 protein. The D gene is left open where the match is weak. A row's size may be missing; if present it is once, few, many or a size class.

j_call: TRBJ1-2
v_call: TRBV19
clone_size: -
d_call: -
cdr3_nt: TGTGCCAGTAGTGTTAAGACGGGACCTAACTATGGCTACACCTTC
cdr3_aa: CASSVKTGPNYGYTF

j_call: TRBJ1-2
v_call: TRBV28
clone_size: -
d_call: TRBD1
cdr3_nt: TGTGCCAGCAGTCCGCCCGGACAGGGGTCTAACTATGGCTACACCTTC
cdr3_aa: CASSPPGQGSNYGYTF

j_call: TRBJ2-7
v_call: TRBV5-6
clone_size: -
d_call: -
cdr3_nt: TGTGCCAGCAGCTTTTGGGACTACGAGCAGTACTTC
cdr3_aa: CASSFWDYEQYF

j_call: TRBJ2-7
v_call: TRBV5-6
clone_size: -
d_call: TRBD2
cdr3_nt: TGTGCCAGCAGCCCGGCGGGGGGCTCCCGCTCCTACGAGCAGTACTTC
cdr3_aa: CASSPAGGSRSYEQYF

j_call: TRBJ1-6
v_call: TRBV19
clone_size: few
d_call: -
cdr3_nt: TGTGCCAGTAGTCCCGTGGGGACCGTTGATAATTCACCCCTCCACTTT
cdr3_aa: CASSPVGTVDNSPLHF

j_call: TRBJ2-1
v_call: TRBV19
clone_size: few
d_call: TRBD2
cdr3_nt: TGTGCCAGTAGTCATCGGGGGGTCAATGAGCAGTTCTTC
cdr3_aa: CASSHRGVNEQFF

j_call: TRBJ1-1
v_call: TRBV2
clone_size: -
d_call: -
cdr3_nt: TGTGCCAGCAGCCGGGACGGGAACACTGAAGCTTTCTTT
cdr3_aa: CASSRDGNTEAFF

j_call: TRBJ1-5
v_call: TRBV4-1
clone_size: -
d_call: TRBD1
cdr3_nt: TGCGCCAGCAGCTATGGGACAGCTAATCAGCCCCAGCATTTT
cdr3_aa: CASSYGTANQPQHF

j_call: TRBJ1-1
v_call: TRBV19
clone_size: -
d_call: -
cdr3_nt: TGTGCCAGTAGTACCACCCGTGGGGGGGTGAAAGCTTTCTTT
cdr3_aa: CASSTTRGGVKAFF

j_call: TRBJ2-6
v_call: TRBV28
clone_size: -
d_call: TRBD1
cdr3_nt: TGTGCCAGCAGTCCAAGGACAGGAGCTCACGCTGGGGCCAACGTCCTGACTTTC
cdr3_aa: CASSPRTGAHAGANVLTF

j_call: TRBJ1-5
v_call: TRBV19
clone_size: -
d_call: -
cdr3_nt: TGTGCCAGTACACAATCCCAGGGGTTGGGCAATCAGCCCCAGCATTTT
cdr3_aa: CASTQSQGLGNQPQHF

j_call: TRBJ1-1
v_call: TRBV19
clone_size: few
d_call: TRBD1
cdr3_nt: TGTGCCAGTACCGGGGACAGAAACCGCCTGAACACTGAAGCTTTCTTT
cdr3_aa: CASTGDRNRLNTEAFF

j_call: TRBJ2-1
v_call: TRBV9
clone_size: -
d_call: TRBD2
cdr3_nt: TGTGCCAGCAGCGTAGAAGCGGGGAACTACAATGAGCAGTTCTTC
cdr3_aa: CASSVEAGNYNEQFF

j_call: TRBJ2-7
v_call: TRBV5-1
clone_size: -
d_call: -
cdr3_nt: TGCGCCAGCAGCTTGATGGACAGTGGGAGCTACGAGCAGTACTTC
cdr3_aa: CASSLMDSGSYEQYF

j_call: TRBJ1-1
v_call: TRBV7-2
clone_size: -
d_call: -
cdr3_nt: TGTGCCAGCAGCTTATACTTCGGGGCTGAAGCTTTCTTT
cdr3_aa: CASSLYFGAEAFF

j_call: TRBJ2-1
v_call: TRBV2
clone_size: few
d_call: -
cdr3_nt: TGTGCCAGCAGTGAATATGGGAGCGGGTACAATGAGCAGTTCTTC
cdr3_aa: CASSEYGSGYNEQFF

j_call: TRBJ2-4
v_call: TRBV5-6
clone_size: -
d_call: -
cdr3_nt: TGTGCCAGCAGCGTATGGAACGAAGCCAAAAACATTCAGTACTTC
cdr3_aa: CASSVWNEAKNIQYF

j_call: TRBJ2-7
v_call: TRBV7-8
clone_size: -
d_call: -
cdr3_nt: TGTGCCAGCAGCCCTGGCCCCTTGACCGTCTACGAGCAGTACTTC
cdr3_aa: CASSPGPLTVYEQYF

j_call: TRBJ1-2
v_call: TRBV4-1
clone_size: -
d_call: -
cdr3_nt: TGCGCCAGCAGCTCCCCCCAGGGTGGCTATGGCTACACCTTC
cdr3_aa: CASSSPQGGYGYTF

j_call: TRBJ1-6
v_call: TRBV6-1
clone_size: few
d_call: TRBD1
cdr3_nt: TGTGCCAGCAGTGAACTGGGACAGGGGTTTTCACCCCTCCACTTT
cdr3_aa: CASSELGQGFSPLHF

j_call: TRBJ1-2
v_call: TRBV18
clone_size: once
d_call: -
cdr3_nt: TGTGCCAGCTCACCAACGCAGGGTCTATGGTACGGCTACACCTTC
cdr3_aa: CASSPTQGLWYGYTF

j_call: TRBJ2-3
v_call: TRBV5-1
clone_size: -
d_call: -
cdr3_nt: TGCGCCAGCAGAGAGGGGGGAAGCACAGATACGCAGTATTTT
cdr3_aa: CASREGGSTDTQYF

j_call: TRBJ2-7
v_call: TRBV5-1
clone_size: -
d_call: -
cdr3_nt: TGCGCCAGCAGCTGGGTAGGGGACTCCTACGAGCAGTACTTC
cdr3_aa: CASSWVGDSYEQYF

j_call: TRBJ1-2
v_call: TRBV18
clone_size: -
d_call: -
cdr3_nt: TGTGCCAGCTCACCAGGGACGGACTATGGCTACACCTTC
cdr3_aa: CASSPGTDYGYTF

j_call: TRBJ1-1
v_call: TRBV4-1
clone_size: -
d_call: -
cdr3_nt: TGCGCCAGCAGCCAGGTTTTTCCCGGGACAGAAGCTTTCTTT
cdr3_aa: CASSQVFPGTEAFF

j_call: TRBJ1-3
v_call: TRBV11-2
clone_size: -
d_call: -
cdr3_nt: TGTGCCAGCAGCCCAAAGCGGAACACCATATATTTT
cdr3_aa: CASSPKRNTIYF

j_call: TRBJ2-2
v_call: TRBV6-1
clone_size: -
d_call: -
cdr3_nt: TGTGCCAGCAGTCCTATCTCAGCGGGGGAGCTGTTTTTT
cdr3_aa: CASSPISAGELFF

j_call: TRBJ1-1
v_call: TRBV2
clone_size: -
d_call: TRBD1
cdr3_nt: TGTGCCAGCAGTGCTCGACAGGGGGAAAAAGCTACTAACACTGAAGCTTTCTTT
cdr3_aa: CASSARQGEKATNTEAFF

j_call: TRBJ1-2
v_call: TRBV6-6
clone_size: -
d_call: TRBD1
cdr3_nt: TGTGCCAGCAGCCCCAACCTCGGACAGGGGGACTATGGCTACACCTTC
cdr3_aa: CASSPNLGQGDYGYTF

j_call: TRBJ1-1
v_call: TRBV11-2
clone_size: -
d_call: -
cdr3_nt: TGTGCCAGCAGCTTAGATGTGCAGGGTCAGGAAGCTTTCTTT
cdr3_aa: CASSLDVQGQEAFF

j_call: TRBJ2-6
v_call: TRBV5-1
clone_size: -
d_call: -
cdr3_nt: TGCGCCAGCAGCTTGGATGTATCCGGGGCCAACGTCCTGACTTTC
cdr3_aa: CASSLDVSGANVLTF

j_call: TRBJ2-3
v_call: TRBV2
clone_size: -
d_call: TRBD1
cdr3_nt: TGTGCCAGCAGTTACAGACAGGGACGCACAGATACGCAGTATTTT
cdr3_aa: CASSYRQGRTDTQYF

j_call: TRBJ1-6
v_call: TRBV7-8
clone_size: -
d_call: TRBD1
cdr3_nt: TGTGCCAGCAGCCCCCGACAGGGATCCTATAATTCACCCCTCCACTTT
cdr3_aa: CASSPRQGSYNSPLHF

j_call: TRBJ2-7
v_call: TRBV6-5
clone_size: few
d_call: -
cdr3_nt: TGTGCCAGCAGTCCACTGCGGGGCATCTCCTACGAGCAGTACTTC
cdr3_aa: CASSPLRGISYEQYF

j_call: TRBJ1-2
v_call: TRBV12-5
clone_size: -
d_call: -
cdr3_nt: TGTGCTAGTGGTTTGTTGAGGGGGAACACCTTC
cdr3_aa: CASGLLRGNTF

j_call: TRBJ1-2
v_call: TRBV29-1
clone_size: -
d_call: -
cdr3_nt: TGCAGCGTTGGTGGCACCCCTAACTATGGCTACACCTTC
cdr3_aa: CSVGGTPNYGYTF

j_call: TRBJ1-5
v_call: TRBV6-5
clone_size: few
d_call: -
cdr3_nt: TGTGCCAGCAGTTACTCTGGGGATAGCAATCAGCCCCAGCATTTT
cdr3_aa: CASSYSGDSNQPQHF

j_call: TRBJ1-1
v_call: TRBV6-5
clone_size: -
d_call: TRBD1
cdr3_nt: TGTGCCAGCACCACATTGACAGGGGCAACTGAAGCTTTCTTT
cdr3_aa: CASTTLTGATEAFF

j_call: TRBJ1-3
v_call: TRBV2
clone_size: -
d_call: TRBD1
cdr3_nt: TGTGCCAGCAGTCTGACAGGGGCCACCATATATTTT
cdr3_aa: CASSLTGATIYF

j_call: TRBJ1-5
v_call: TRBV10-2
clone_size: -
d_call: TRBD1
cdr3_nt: TGCGCCAGCAGTGAGTCGATCGGCAGGGGGTTCGATCAGCCCCAGCATTTT
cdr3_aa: CASSESIGRGFDQPQHF

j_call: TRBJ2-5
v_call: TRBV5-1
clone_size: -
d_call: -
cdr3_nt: TGCGCCAGCAGCTTGGCCGGAGGGGTACAAGAGACCCAGTACTTC
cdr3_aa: CASSLAGGVQETQYF

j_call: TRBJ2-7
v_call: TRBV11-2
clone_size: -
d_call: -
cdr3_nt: TGTGCCAGCAGCTCCCTCTACGAGCAGTACTTC
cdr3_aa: CASSSLYEQYF

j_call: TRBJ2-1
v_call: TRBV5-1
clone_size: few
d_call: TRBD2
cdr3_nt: TGCGCCAGCAGCTTGAGCGGGGCCTACAATGAGCAGTTCTTC
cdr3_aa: CASSLSGAYNEQFF

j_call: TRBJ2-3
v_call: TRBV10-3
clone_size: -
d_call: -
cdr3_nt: TGTGCCATCGGGCAGGGGCTCACAGATACGCAGTATTTT
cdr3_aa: CAIGQGLTDTQYF

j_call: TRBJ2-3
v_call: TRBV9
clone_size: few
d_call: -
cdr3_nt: TGTGCCAGCAGCCCCCTAAGAGGCTCTGATACGCAGTATTTT
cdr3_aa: CASSPLRGSDTQYF

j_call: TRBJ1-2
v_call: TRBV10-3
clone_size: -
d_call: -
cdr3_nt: TGTGCCATCAGTGAATTTAGGCAATATGGCTACACCTTC
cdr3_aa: CAISEFRQYGYTF

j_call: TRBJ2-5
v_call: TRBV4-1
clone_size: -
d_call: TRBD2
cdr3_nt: TGCGCCAGCAGCCAAGATCGGGCTAGCGGGGGGCCAGGAGGGGAGACCCAGTACTTC
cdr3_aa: CASSQDRASGGPGGETQYF

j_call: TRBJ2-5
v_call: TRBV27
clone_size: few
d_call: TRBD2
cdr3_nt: TGTGCCAGCAGTATCGGGACTAGCGGGGGGCAAGAGACCCAGTACTTC
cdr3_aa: CASSIGTSGGQETQYF

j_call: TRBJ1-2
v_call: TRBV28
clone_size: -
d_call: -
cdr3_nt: TGTGCCAGCAGCCTACCGGGGGGGGGAGCTAACTATGGCTACACCTTC
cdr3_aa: CASSLPGGGANYGYTF

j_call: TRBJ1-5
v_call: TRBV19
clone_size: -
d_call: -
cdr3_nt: TGTGCCAGTAGTATAGCCCCCCCGGAGTATGTAAATAGCAATCAGCCCCAGCATTTT
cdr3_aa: CASSIAPPEYVNSNQPQHF

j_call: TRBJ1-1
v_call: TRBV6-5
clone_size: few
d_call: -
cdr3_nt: TGTGCCAGCAGAGGGGACACCTACACTGAAGCTTTCTTT
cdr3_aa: CASRGDTYTEAFF

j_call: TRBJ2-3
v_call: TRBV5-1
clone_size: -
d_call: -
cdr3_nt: TGCGCCAGCAGCTTTAGTCCGGGTTCGGATACGCAGTATTTT
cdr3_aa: CASSFSPGSDTQYF

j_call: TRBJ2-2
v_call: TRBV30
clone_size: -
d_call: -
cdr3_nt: TGTGCCTGGATGGGACCTAACACCGGGGAGCTGTTTTTT
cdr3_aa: CAWMGPNTGELFF

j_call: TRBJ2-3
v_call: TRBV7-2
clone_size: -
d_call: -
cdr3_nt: TGTGCCAGCAGCTTAGCGGGAACTAGCACAGATACGCAGTATTTT
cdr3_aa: CASSLAGTSTDTQYF

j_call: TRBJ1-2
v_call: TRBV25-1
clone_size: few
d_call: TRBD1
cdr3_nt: TGTGCCAGCAGTGACCCGGGACAGATTCACGGCTACACCTTC
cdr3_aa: CASSDPGQIHGYTF

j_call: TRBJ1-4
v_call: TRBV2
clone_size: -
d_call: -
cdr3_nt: TGTGCCAGCAGTGAGGGGGCGGGATTCAATGAAAAACTGTTTTTT
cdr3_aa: CASSEGAGFNEKLFF

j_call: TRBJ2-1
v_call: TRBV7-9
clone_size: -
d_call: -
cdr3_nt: TGTGCCAGCACCCCGGTCAATGAGCAGTTCTTC
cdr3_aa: CASTPVNEQFF